This T cell receptor (beta chain) was recovered during a study of T-cell memory formation after mild COVID-19. Germline CDR1 MGHRA, CDR2 YSYEKL. The V gene lost 0 bases and the J gene lost 4 bases, with 12 bases spanning the gap. This CDR3 region has 15 residues. This clonotype was seen many times. TCRdb re-called the 5' RACE reads through MiXCR, storing one row per CDR3 protein. Of about 290,000 distinct CDR3 sequences listed, more than 15% were seen once; the top ten hold 20% to 25%. The chain links TRBV4-1 to TRBJ1-1, with D maybe TRBD1 (6 bases). The origin of this receptor is a young man who had mild COVID-19 (a few samples of this study predate the infection). Cell type and time point are not known. Sequencing input: PBMCs or a T cell subset sorted from them (not recorded which). The CDR3: CASSQDQGTGTEAFF. DNA for the CDR3: TGCGCCAGCAGCCAAGATCAGGGGACGGGCACTGAAGCTTTCTTT.